The sequence of this T cell receptor beta chain was determined in a study of Tregs in tolerant kidney transplant recipients (dated by TCRdb to about 2019). With regard to the full study: TCRbeta sequencing was used in the study to identify donor-specific regulatory T cells before combined kidney and bone marrow transplantation, and the identified cells were then tracked after transplant. TCRbeta repertoire sequencing was used in a few healthy controls to compare several methods for expanding Tregs specific for an allogeneic donor.

Thawed PBMCs were FACS-sorted into unstimulated Tregs (CD4+CD25+CD127-), CD4+ non-Tregs (CD4+CD25-), CD4 cells and CD8 cells. Healthy control blood came either as purchased buffy coats or from healthy volunteers. Healthy control blood was processed to PBMCs by Ficoll density gradient and cryopreserved, and patient PBMCs were collected before and after transplant. General study outcomes and caveats: Because the study included only a small number of patients, the results must be confirmed in larger populations and under other immunosuppression protocols. The most biologically relevant and donor-specific TCRbeta repertoire appeared to be identified by expanding Tregs with activated donor B cells. Biological reproducibility was not directly assessed, although technical replication error appeared to be minimal.

Spanning cysteine to phenylalanine, the CDR3 consists of 15 amino acids. The entry retains the CDR3 DNA only, 45 bases that are in frame from base 1. The germline V gene yields SGHNT for CDR1 and YENEEA for CDR2. V is trimmed back by 5 bases and J by 1 base, and the junction contains 8 bases that no gene match accounts for. Genomic DNA was extracted from sorted cells with the QIAGEN DNeasy Blood and Tissue Kit for TCRbeta CDR3 sequencing. High-throughput TCRbeta CDR3 sequencing was carried out commercially through immunoSEQ, with PCR amplification with bias correction and internal controls included. Processing in the source paper ran as follows. Unique productive TCRbeta sequences were defined by CDR3 nucleotide sequence where primers matched, and otherwise by CDR3 amino acid sequence together with Vbeta and Jbeta genes. As a correction for sorting error, sequences shared between sorted populations at a frequency ratio of 2:1 or less were discarded, and the remaining shared sequences were assigned to the higher population. A sequence counted as donor-reactive if, in CFSE-low cells, the sequence had a frequency of at least 0.01% and was expanded at least 5-fold compared with unstimulated cells. Jensen-Shannon divergence calculated on the top 100 TCRbeta sequences ranked by frequency was used to measure repertoire divergence. For samples with multiple sequencing runs, sorting error was corrected in each run separately before the runs were combined. The table comes from immuneACCESS by way of TCRdb, which keeps in-frame sequences with V and J called. Part of the clones is missing from these tables; in studies checked, under half for an unresolved V gene and the rest for unknown reasons. V, J and clone size are taken as reported in that table, and D and trimming were inferred from the DNA itself. This sample is represented by some 68,000 clones; around 83% of them were singletons. Of the sample, roughly 4.9% falls within the top ten clones.

About this clone: The target of this receptor is not known. It has no much larger one-base neighbor in the sample; base qualities were not kept.

The sequence is built from TRBV11-3 and TRBJ2-7; 7 bases in the junction line up with TRBD2. The specimen was CD4+ T cells from blood. The sequence came from a human donor in good health. The CDR3 region reads CASSALGLKSYEQYF. The DNA reads TGTGCCAGCAGCGCCCTGGGACTAAAGTCCTACGAGCAGTACTTC.